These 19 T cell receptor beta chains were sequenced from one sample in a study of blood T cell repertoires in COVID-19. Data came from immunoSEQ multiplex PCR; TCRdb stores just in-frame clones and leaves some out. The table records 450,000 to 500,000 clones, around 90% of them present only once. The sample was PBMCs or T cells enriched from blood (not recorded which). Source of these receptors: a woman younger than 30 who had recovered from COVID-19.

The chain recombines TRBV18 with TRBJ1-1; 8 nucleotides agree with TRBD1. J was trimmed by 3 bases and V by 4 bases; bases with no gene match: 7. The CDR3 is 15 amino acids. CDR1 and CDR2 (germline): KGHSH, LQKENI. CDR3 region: CASSLARGRDTEAFF. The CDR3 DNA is TGTGCCAGCTCACTCGCCAGGGGGCGGGACACTGAAGCTTTCTTT.

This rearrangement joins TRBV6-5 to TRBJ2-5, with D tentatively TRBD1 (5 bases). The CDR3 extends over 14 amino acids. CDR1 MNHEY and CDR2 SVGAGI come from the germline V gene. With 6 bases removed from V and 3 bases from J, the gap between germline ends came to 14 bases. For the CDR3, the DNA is TGTGCCAGCAGCGACCTAGGGGTGGAAGAGACCCAGTACTTC. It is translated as CASSDLGVEETQYF.

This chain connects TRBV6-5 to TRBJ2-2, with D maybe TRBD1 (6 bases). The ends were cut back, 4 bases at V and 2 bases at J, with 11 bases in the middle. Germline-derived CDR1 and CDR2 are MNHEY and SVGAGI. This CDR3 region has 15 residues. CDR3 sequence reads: CASSSTGLNTGELFF. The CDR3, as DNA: TGTGCCAGCAGTTCGACAGGCCTAAACACCGGGGAGCTGTTTTTT.

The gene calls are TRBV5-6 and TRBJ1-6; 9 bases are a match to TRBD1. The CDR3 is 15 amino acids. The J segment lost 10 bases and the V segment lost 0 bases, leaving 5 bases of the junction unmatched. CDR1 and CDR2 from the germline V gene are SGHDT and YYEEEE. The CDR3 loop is CASSLEGQGPSPLHF. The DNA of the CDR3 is TGTGCCAGCAGCTTGGAGGGACAGGGTCCCTCACCCCTCCACTTT.

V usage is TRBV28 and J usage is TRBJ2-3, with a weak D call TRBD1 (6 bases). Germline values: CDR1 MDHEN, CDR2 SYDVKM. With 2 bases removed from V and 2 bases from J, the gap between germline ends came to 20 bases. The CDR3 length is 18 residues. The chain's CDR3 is CASSLPSLLGGITDTQYF. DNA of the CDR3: TGTGCCAGCAGTTTACCCTCCTTACTAGGGGGTATCACAGATACGCAGTATTTT.

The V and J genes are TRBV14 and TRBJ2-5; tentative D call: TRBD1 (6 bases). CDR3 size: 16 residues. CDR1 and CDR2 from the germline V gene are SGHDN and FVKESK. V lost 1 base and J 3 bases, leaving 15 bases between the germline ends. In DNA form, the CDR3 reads TGTGCCAGCAGCCAAGTTTGGGGCAGGGGAGAAGAGACCCAGTACTTC. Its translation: CASSQVWGRGEETQYF.

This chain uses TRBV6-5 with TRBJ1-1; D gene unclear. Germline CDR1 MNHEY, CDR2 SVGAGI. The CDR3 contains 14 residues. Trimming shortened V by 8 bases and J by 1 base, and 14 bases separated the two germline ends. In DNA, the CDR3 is TGTGCCAGCCGTCTGTTAAACGGGAACACTGAAGCTTTCTTT. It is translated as CASRLLNGNTEAFF.

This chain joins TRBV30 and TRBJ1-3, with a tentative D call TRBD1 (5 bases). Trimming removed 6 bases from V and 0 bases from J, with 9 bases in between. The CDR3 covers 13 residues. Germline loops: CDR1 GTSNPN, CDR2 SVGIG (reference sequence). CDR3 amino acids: CACTGLSGNTIYF. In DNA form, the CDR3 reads TGTGCCTGTACAGGCCTCTCTGGAAACACCATATATTTT.

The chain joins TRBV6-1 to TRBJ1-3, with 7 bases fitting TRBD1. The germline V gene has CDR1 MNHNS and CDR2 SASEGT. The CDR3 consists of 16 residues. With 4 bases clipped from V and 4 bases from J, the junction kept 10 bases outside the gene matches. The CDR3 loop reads CASSALSGTEGNTIYF. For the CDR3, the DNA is TGTGCCAGCAGTGCTTTATCCGGGACAGAAGGAAACACCATATATTTT.

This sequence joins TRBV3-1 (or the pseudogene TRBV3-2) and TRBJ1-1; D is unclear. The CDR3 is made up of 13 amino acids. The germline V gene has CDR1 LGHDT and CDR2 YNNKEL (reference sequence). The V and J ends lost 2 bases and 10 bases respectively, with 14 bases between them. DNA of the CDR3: TGTGCCAGCAGCCAAAATTCTCTCGCAGGAGCTTTCTTT. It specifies CASSQNSLAGAFF.

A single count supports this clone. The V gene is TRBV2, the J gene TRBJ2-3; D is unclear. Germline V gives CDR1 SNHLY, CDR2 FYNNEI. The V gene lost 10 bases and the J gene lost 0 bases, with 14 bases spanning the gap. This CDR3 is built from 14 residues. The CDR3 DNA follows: TGTGCCACCGCATACTCTACTAGCACAGATACGCAGTATTTT. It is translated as CATAYSTSTDTQYF.

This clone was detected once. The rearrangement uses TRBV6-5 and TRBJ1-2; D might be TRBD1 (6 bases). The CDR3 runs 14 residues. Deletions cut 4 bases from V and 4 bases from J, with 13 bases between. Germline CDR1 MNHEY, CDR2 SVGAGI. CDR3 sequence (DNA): TGTGCCAGCAGTTGGGGGGGGCGGGCCTATGGCTACACCTTC. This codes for CASSWGGRAYGYTF.

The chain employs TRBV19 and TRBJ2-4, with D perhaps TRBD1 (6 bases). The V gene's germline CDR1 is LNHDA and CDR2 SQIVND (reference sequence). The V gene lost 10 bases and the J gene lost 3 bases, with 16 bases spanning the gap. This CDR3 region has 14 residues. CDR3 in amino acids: CATRVGADKNIQYF. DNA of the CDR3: TGTGCCACCCGGGTGGGGGCAGACAAAAACATTCAGTACTTC.

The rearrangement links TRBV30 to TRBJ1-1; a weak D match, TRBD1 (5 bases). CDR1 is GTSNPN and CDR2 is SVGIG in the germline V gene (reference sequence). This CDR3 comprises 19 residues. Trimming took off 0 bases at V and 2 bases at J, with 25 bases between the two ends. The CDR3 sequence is CAWSVFPGRLKLGNTEAFF. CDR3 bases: TGTGCCTGGAGTGTATTCCCAGGGAGGTTAAAGTTGGGAAACACTGAAGCTTTCTTT.

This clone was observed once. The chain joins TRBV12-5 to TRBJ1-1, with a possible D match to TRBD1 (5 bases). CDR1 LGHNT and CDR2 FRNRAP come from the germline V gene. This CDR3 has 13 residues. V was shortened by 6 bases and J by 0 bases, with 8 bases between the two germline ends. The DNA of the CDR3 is TGTGCTAGTGGAAAGACAGTGAACACTGAAGCTTTCTTT. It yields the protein CASGKTVNTEAFF.

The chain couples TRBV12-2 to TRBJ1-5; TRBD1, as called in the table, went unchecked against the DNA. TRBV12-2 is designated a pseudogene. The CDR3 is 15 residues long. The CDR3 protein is CASRFPTGGNQPQHF. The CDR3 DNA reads TGTGCAAGTCGCTTCCCCACAGGGGGGAATCAGCCCCAGCATTTT.

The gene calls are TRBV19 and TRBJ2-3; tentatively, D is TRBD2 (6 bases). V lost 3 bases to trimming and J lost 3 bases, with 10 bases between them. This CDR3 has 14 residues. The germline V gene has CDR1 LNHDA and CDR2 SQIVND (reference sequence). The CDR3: CASSIGLLTDTQYF. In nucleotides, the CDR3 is TGTGCCAGTAGTATCGGACTATTAACAGATACGCAGTATTTT.

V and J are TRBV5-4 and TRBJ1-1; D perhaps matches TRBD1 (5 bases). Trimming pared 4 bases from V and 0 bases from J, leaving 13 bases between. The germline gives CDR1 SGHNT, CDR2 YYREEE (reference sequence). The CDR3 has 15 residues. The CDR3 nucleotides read TGTGCCAGCAGCCCGGACATGGCCATGAACACTGAAGCTTTCTTT. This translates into CASSPDMAMNTEAFF. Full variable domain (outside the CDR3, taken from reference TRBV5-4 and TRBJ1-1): ETGVTQSPTHLIKTRGQQVTLRCSSQSGHNTVSWYQQALGQGPQFIFQYYREEENGRGNFPPRFSGLQFPNYSSELNVNALELDDSALYLCASSPDMAMNTEAFFGQGTRLTVV.

The CDR3 region has the DNA TGTGCCAGCAGTGGAGAAGGGGGCGAGCAGTACTTC. It is translated as CASSGEGGEQYF. The rearrangement uses TRBV2 and TRBJ2-7; perhaps TRBD1 as D (6 bases). This CDR3 is 12 amino acids long. CDR1 SNHLY and CDR2 FYNNEI come from the germline V gene. Trimming took off 4 bases at V and 6 bases at J, with 10 bases between the two ends.